Listed below are T cell receptor beta chains from one sample, sequenced in a study of control samples from healthy donors and cancer patients. Libraries were prepared by immunoSEQ multiplex PCR; TCRdb keeps only in-frame clonotypes and omits some of them. The profile shows about 160,000 clones, about 90% of them singletons. The sample comprised blood. The source of these receptors is a man aged 25-45 years in good health. The CDR3 runs from the conserved cysteine through the conserved F or W. D genes are given only for firm matches. Clone size appears in some rows only: once, few, many, or a class for an expanded clone.

d_gene	abundance	j_gene	v_gene	CDR3aa	CDR3nt
NA	NA	TRBJ1-1	TRBV15	CATSLGQIEAFF	TGTGCCACCAGCCTCGGACAGATTGAAGCTTTCTTT
TRBD1	NA	TRBJ2-1	TRBV19	CASRTGRGEQFF	TGTGCCAGCCGGACAGGCAGGGGTGAGCAGTTCTTC
TRBD2	NA	TRBJ2-1	TRBV9	CASTTGLVVNEQFF	TGTGCCAGCACCACGGGACTAGTGGTTAATGAGCAGTTCTTC
NA	NA	TRBJ1-4	TRBV2	CASSGEGLKTEKLFF	TGTGCCAGCAGTGGCGAGGGACTGAAGACCGAAAAACTGTTTTTT
NA	NA	TRBJ1-2	TRBV3-1/TRBV3-2	CASSQGQVVGYTF	TGTGCCAGCAGCCAAGGGCAGGTGGTGGGCTACACCTTC
NA	few	TRBJ2-1	TRBV14	CASSPQQYNEQFF	TGTGCCAGCAGCCCGCAGCAGTACAATGAGCAGTTCTTC
NA	once	TRBJ2-1	TRBV7-2	CASSLARDTPFF	TGTGCCAGCAGCTTAGCCCGGGACACCCCGTTCTTC
NA	NA	TRBJ2-1	TRBV6-5	CASSRKGAVNEQFF	TGTGCCAGCAGTCGAAAGGGAGCAGTAAATGAGCAGTTCTTC
TRBD2	NA	TRBJ2-3	TRBV19	CASSVISGGRNTQYF	TGTGCCAGTAGTGTAATTAGCGGGGGGCGAAATACGCAGTATTTT
NA	NA	TRBJ2-5	TRBV3-1/TRBV3-2	CASSAGEETQYF	TGTGCCAGCAGCGCAGGGGAGGAGACCCAGTACTTC
NA	NA	TRBJ2-1	TRBV19	CASTSRVGQFF	TGTGCCAGTACCAGCAGGGTTGGGCAGTTCTTC
TRBD2	NA	TRBJ2-7	TRBV9	CASSPSGAGSYEQYF	TGTGCCAGCAGCCCAAGCGGGGCAGGGTCCTACGAGCAGTACTTC
TRBD2	once	TRBJ2-1	TRBV5-1	CASSTSGAGSYNEQFF	TGCGCCAGCAGCACGAGCGGGGCCGGATCCTACAATGAGCAGTTCTTC
NA	NA	TRBJ2-7	TRBV7-9	CASSSGHSRQYF	TGTGCCAGCAGCTCGGGACACTCTCGGCAGTACTTC
NA	NA	TRBJ1-3	TRBV5-1	CASFPGPGSGNTIYF	TGCGCCAGCTTTCCCGGACCCGGCTCTGGAAACACCATATATTTT
NA	NA	TRBJ1-5	TRBV19	CASRGEAKRQPQHF	TGTGCCAGTAGGGGGGAGGCGAAGAGGCAGCCCCAGCATTTT
NA	NA	TRBJ2-2	TRBV4-3	CASSQGIPWNTGELFF	TGCGCCAGCAGCCAAGGGATCCCTTGGAACACCGGGGAGCTGTTTTTT
NA	NA	TRBJ1-2	TRBV27	CASSQIDRTGGGYTF	TGTGCCAGCAGCCAGATCGACCGGACGGGCGGTGGCTACACCTTC
NA	NA	TRBJ1-1	TRBV18	CASSPSDHLEAFF	TGTGCCAGCTCACCGTCCGATCATCTTGAAGCTTTCTTT
NA	NA	TRBJ2-1	TRBV7-9	CASRWDGSRNEQFF	TGTGCCAGCAGATGGGACGGCTCGAGGAATGAGCAGTTCTTC
NA	NA	TRBJ2-7	TRBV7-8	CASSLTRVGASYEQYF	TGTGCCAGCAGCTTAACCCGAGTGGGCGCATCCTACGAGCAGTACTTC
TRBD1	once	TRBJ1-3	TRBV5-6	CASSSTGGENTIYF	TGTGCCAGCAGCTCAACAGGGGGGGAAAACACCATATATTTT
NA	once	TRBJ2-7	TRBV27	CASRRAGEREQYF	TGTGCCTCTCGGAGGGCAGGGGAAAGGGAGCAGTACTTC
TRBD1	NA	TRBJ2-7	TRBV15	CATSRDSYEQYF	TGTGCCACCAGCCGGGACAGCTACGAGCAGTACTTC
TRBD2	NA	TRBJ2-1	TRBV3-1/TRBV3-2	CASSQVAGVLWQFF	TGTGCCAGCAGCCAAGTAGCGGGGGTCTTATGGCAGTTCTTC
TRBD1	NA	TRBJ2-7	TRBV4-1	CASSQVPDRTGAYEQYF	TGCGCCAGCAGCCAGGTCCCTGACAGGACAGGTGCCTACGAGCAGTACTTC
TRBD1	NA	TRBJ2-1	TRBV19	CASSTARQGNEQFF	TGTGCCAGTAGTACCGCCCGACAGGGCAATGAGCAGTTCTTC
NA	once	TRBJ2-7	TRBV14	CASSPASSYEQYF	TGTGCCAGCAGCCCCGCCAGCTCCTACGAGCAGTACTTC
NA	NA	TRBJ1-1	TRBV2	CASSDMQRTEAFF	TGTGCCAGCAGTGACATGCAACGCACTGAAGCTTTCTTT